The text below deals with one TCR beta chain. This record belongs to a study of technical replicates of blood from a handful of donors. Per the germline V gene, CDR1 is MNHNS and CDR2 is SASEGT. V was clipped by 1 base and J by 2 bases, with 9 bases between them. The CDR3 is made up of 15 amino acids. The protocol was immunoSEQ multiplex PCR, while the TCRdb copy is restricted to in-frame clones and leaves out a portion. The repertoire has around 72,000 clones, around 92% of them found once; the top ten carry under 0.45%. This receptor was identified in a human donor in good health. Some clones in this sample may be carry-over from other donors' samples. V gene TRBV6-1 combines with J gene TRBJ1-5, with D maybe TRBD1 (6 bases). The sample consisted of T cells isolated from PBMCs. In nucleotides, the CDR3 is TGTGCCAGCAGTGAAGGGCCAGGGGGCAATCAGCCCCAGCATTTT. Amino acid sequence: CASSEGPGGNQPQHF.